The clone carrying this TCR beta chain was seen repeatedly, ten times or more. Antigen specificity is unknown. During its preparation, the TCRbeta library received unique molecular identifiers. TCRdb used MiXCR to reprocess the PCR reads, holding one entry per CDR3 protein. The sample yields about 200,000 distinct CDR3 sequences, about 6% seen once. This sample was taken from a study of T-cell reconstitution after alpha-beta-depleted transplantation in children. General observations from the study: Recipient T cells and thymic progenitors that survived were the source of the high TCRbeta diversity seen at day 60 in some patients. Counts and diversity of T cells one year after transplant came mostly from newly produced T cells.

The sequences come from PBMCs, collected before TCRalphabeta/CD19-depleted stem cell transplant. The TCR sequence derives from a girl under three years old with combined immunodeficiency, due to receive a stem cell transplant.

CDR3 sequence (DNA): TGTGCCACCAGCAGAACTGAGGATCCCCAAGAGACCCAGTACTTC. Translated: CATSRTEDPQETQYF. The rearrangement links TRBV15 to TRBJ2-5; D is unclear. The V gene's germline CDR1 is LNHNV and CDR2 YYDKDF (reference sequence). V lost 2 bases, J lost 1 base, and 11 bases lay in between. The CDR3 sequence is 15 residues long.